This T cell receptor beta chain was recorded in a study of tumor-infiltrating lymphocytes in primary liver carcinoma. About the study: Men as well as women, aged 30 to 69 years, made up the patients.

A constant-region primer served to make TCR beta cDNA from approximately 490 ng total RNA. It was through three nested multiplex PCR rounds of slightly modified ARM-PCR that TCR beta libraries arose. With TRBV1-TRBV30 forward primers and a C-beta reverse primer, the first two PCR rounds were run for roughly 10 cycles each. TCRdb called the multiplex PCR reads again in MiXCR, with one record for every CDR3 protein. Of a few hundred thousand distinct CDR3 sequences listed, roughly 60% were seen once; the top ten hold approximately 17%. The authors took blood RNA from unsorted whole blood and also extracted germline DNA. Before any surgery took place, approximately 4 milliliters of peripheral blood were collected. General study points: Between tumor regions, pairs overlapped more than tumor-adjacent and tumor-blood pairs did. Bulk unsorted material prevented CD4+ and CD8+ repertoire comparison.

This CDR3 contains 14 residues. The germline V gene encodes CDR1 LGHNA and CDR2 YSLEER. Trimming took 2 bases from V and 4 from J, leaving 8 bases between them. This clonotype was counted at least ten times. Its specificity is not known. V usage is TRBV4-3 and J usage is TRBJ2-2; no clear D gene. Sequenced input: peripheral blood. The TCR comes from a woman aged 30 to 39 with primary liver carcinoma and hepatitis B virus infection. CDR3 protein: CASSQIGATGELFF. In nucleotides, the CDR3 is TGCGCCAGCAGCCAAATAGGTGCCACCGGGGAGCTGTTTTTT.